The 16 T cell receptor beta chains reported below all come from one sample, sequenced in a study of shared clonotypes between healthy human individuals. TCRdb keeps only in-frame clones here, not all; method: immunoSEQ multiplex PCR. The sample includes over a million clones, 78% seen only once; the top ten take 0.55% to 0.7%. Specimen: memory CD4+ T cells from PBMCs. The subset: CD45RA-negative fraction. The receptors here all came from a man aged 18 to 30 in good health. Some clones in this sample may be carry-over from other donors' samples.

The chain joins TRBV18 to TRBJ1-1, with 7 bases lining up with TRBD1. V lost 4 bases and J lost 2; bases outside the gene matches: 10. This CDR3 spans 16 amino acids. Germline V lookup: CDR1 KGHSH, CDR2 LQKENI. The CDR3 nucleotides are TGTGCCAGCTCACAGACGACAGGGTTTGGAAACACTGAAGCTTTCTTT. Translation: CASSQTTGFGNTEAFF.

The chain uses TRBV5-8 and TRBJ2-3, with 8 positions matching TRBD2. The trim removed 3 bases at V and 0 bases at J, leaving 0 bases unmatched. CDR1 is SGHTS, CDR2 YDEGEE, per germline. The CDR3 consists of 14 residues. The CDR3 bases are TGTGCCAGCAGCTCTAGCGGGAGCACAGATACGCAGTATTTT. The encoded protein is CASSSSGSTDTQYF.

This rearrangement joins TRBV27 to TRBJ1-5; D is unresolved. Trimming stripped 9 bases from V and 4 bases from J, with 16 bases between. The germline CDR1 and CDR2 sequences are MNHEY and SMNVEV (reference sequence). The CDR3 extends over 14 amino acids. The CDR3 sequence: CASQSLIRNQPQHF. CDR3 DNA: TGTGCCAGTCAGTCCTTGATCAGGAATCAGCCCCAGCATTTT.

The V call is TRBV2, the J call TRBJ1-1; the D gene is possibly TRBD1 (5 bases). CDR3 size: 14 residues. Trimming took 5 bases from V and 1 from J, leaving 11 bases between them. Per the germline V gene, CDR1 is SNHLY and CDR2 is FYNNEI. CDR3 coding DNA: TGTGCCAGCAGTCCAGACGGGGGGAACACTGAAGCTTTCTTT. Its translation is CASSPDGGNTEAFF.

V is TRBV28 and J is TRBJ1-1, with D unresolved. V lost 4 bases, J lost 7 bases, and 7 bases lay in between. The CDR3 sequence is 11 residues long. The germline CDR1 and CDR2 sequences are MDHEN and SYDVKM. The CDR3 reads CASSYMGEAFF. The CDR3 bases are TGTGCCAGCAGTTATATGGGTGAAGCTTTCTTT.

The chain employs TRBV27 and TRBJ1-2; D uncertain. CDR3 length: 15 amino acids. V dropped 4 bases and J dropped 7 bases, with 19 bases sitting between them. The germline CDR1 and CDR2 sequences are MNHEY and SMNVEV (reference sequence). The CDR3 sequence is CASSSVKGSTGGYTF. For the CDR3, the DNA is TGTGCCAGCAGTTCTGTCAAAGGGAGTACGGGTGGCTACACCTTC.

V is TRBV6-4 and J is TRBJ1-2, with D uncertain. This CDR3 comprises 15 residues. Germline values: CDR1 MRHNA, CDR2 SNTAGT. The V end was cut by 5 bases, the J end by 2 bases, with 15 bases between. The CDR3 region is CASSPRTGVNYGYTF. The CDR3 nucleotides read TGTGCCAGCAGTCCTCGGACCGGAGTCAACTATGGCTACACCTTC.

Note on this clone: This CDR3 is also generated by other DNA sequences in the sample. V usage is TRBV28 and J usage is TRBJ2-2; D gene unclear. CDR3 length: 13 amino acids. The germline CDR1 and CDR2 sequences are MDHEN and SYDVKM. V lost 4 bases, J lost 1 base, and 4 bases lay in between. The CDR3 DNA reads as TGTGCCAGCAGTTGGCGGAACACCGGGGAGCTGTTTTTT. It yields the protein CASSWRNTGELFF.

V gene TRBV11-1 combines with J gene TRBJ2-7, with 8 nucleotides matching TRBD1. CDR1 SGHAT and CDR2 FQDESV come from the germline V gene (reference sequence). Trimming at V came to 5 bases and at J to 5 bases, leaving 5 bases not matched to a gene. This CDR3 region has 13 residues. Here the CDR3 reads CASSTTGANEQYF. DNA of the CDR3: TGTGCCAGCAGCACGACAGGGGCAAACGAGCAGTACTTC.

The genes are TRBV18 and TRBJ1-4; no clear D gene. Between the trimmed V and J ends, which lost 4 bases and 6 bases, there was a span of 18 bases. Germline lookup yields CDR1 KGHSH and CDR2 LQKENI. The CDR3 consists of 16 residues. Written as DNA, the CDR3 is TGTGCCAGCTCACGGTTGACATTTGGGAGTGATGAAAAACTGTTTTTT. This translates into CASSRLTFGSDEKLFF.

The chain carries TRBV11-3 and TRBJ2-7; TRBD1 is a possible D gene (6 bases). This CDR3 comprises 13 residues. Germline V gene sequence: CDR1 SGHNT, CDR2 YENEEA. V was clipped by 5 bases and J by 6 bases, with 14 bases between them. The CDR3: CASSLEEGGEQYF. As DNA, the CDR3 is TGTGCCAGCAGCCTTGAGGAAGGGGGCGAGCAGTACTTC. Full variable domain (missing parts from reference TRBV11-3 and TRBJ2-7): EAGVVQSPRYKIIEKKQPVAFWCNPISGHNTLYWYLQNLGQGPELLIRYENEEAVDDSQLPKDRFSAERLKGVDSTLKIQPAELGDSAVYLCASSLEEGGEQYFGPGTRLTVT.

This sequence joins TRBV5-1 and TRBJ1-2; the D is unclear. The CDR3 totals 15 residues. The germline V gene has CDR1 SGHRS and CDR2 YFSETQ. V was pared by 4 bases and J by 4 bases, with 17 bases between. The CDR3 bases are TGCGCCAGCAGCCCCCTGTCGACGGCCTCCTATGGCTACACCTTC. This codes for CASSPLSTASYGYTF.

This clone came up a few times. The CDR3 loop reads CSVEGTGGAFF. The CDR3 DNA sequence: TGCAGCGTTGAGGGGACAGGGGGAGCTTTCTTT. This rearrangement joins TRBV29-1 to TRBJ1-1, with 11 bases that match TRBD1. The CDR3 has 11 amino acids. CDR1 and CDR2 from the germline V gene are SQVTM and ANQGSEA. Trimming at V came to 3 bases and at J to 10 bases, leaving 1 base not matched to a gene.

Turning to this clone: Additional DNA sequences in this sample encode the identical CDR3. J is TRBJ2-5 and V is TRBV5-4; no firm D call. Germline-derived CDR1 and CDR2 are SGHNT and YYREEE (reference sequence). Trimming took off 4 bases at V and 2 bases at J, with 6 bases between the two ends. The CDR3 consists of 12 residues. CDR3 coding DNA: TGTGCCAGCAGCCTCGGGCAAGAGACCCAGTACTTC. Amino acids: CASSLGQETQYF.

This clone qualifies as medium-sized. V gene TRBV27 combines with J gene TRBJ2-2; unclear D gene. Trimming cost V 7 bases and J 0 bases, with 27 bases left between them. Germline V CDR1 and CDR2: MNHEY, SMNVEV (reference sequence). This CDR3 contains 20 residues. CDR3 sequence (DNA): TGTGCCAGCAAACCCAAAGTGTTCCCAATGACCCTACCGAACACCGGGGAGCTGTTTTTT. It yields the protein CASKPKVFPMTLPNTGELFF.

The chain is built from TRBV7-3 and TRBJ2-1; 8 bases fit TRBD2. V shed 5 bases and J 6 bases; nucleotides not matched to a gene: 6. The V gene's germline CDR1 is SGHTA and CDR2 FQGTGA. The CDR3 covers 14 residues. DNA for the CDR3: TGTGCCAGCAGCCTGTCGGGAGGGATCAATGAGCAGTTCTTC. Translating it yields CASSLSGGINEQFF.